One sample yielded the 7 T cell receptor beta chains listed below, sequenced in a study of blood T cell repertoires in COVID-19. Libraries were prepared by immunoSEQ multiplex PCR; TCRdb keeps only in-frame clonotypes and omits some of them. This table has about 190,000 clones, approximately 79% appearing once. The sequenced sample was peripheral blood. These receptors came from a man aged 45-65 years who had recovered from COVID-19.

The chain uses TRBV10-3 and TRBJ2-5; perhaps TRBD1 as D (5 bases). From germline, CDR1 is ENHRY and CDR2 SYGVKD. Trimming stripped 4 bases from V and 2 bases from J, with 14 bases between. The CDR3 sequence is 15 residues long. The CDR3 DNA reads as TGTGCCATCAGTGCTAGGGGTGGAGAACAAGAGACCCAGTACTTC. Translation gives CAISARGGEQETQYF.

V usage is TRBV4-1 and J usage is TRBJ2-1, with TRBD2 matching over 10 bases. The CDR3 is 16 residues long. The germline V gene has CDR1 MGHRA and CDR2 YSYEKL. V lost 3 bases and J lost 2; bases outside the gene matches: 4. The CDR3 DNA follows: TGCGCCAGCAGCCACACCGGGACTAGCGCCTACAATGAGCAGTTCTTC. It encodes CASSHTGTSAYNEQFF.

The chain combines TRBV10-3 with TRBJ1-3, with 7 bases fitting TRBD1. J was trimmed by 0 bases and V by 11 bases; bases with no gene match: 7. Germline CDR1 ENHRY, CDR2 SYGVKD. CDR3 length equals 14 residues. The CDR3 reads CASTPGGSGNTIYF. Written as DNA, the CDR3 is TGTGCCTCCACCCCAGGGGGCTCTGGAAACACCATATATTTT.

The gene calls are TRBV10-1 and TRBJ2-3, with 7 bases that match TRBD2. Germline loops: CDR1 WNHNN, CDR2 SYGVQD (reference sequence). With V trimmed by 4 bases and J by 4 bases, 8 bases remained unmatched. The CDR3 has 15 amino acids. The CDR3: CASSAGGSISDTQYF. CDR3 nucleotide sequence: TGCGCCAGCAGTGCCGGCGGGAGTATCTCAGATACGCAGTATTTT.

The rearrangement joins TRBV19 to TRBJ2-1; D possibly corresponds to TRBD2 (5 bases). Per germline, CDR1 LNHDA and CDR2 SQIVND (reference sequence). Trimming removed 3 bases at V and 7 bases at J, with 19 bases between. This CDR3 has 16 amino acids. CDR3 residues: CASSIGGLPLLNEQFF. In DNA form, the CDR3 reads TGTGCCAGTAGTATTGGCGGGCTCCCTCTCTTAAATGAGCAGTTCTTC.

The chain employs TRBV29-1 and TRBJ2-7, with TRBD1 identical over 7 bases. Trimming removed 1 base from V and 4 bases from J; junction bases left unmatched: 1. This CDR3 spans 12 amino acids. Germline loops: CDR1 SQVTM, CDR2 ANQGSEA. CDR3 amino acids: CSVEGQGYEQYF. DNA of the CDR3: TGCAGCGTTGAAGGACAGGGTTACGAGCAGTACTTC.

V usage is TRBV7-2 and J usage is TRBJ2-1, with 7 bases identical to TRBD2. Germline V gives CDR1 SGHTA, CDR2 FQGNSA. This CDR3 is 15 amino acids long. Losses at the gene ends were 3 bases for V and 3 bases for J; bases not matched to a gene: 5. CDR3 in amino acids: CASSLVSGNYNEQFF. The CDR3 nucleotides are TGTGCCAGCAGCTTGGTGAGCGGGAACTACAATGAGCAGTTCTTC.